The clone carrying this T cell receptor beta chain has a handful of counts. Its antigen is not identified. CDR1 MNHEY and CDR2 SVGAGI come from the germline V gene. The CDR3 has 14 amino acids. Between the trimmed V and J ends, which lost 6 bases and 2 bases, there was a span of 11 bases. This sample is drawn from a study of OX40 agonist ivuxolimab in advanced cancers. Study background: Patients achieving partial responses numbered three: one hepatocellular carcinoma case and two cutaneous melanoma cases.

TCRdb keeps only in-frame clones here, not all; method: immunoSEQ multiplex PCR. The sample includes roughly 70,000 clones, approximately 80% of them seen just once. Study-level findings and limits: Some nonresponders also had low normalized T-cell clonal expansion. Which antigen the expanded peripheral T cells recognized is unknown.

Sample: CD4+ or CD8+ T cells sorted from blood, taken in a trial of the OX40 agonist ivuxolimab. This clonotype was sampled from an adult with an advanced solid tumor such as melanoma, head and neck, liver or kidney cancer. The V call is TRBV6-5, the J call TRBJ1-5; no definite D call. The CDR3 DNA is TGTGCCAGCAGCCCCGTGGTCGGCAATCAGCCCCAGCATTTT. As protein: CASSPVVGNQPQHF.